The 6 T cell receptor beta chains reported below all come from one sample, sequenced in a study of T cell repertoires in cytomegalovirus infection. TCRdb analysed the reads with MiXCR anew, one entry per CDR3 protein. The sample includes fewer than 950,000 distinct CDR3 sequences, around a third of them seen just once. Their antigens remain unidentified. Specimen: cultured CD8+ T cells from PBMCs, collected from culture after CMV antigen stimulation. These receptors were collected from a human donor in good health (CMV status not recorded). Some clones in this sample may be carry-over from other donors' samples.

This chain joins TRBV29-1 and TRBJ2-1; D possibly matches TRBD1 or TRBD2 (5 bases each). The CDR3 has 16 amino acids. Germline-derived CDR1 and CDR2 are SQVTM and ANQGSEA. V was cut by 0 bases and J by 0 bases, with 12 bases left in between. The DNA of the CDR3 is TGCAGCGTTGAAGAAAGGGGAGTAGGCTCCTACAATGAGCAGTTCTTC. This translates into CSVEERGVGSYNEQFF.

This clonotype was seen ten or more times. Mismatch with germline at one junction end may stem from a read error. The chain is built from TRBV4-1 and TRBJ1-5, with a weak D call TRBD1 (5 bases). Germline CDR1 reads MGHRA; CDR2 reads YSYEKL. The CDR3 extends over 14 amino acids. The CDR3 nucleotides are TGTGCCAGCAGCCAGGGTAGGGGCAATCAGCCCCAGCATTTT. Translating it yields CASSQGRGNQPQHF.

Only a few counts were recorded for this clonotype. The CDR3 loop reads CASSPGAGDTYYEQYF. CDR3 nucleotide sequence: TGTGCCAGCAGCCCAGGGGCAGGGGATACTTACTACGAGCAGTACTTC. The rearrangement uses TRBV7-9 and TRBJ2-7, with D perhaps matching TRBD1 (6 bases). The CDR3 sequence is 16 residues long. Germline values: CDR1 SEHNR, CDR2 FQNEAQ (reference sequence). The V end lost 5 bases, the J end lost 3 bases, and 20 bases lay between the germline ends.

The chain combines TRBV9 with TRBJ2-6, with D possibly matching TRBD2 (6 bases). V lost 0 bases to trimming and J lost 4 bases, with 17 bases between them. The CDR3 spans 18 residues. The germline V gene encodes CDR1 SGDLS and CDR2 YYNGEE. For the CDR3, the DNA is TGTGCCAGCAGCGTAGCTATCGGGGGTGAATCGGGGGCCAACGTCCTGACTTTC. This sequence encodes CASSVAIGGESGANVLTF.

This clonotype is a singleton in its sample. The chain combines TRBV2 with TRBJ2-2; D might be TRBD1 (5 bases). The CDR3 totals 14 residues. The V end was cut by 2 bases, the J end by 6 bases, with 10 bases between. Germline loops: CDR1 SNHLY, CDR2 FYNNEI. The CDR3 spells CASSERRAPGELFF. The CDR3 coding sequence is TGTGCCAGCAGTGAACGCAGGGCTCCCGGGGAGCTGTTTTTT.

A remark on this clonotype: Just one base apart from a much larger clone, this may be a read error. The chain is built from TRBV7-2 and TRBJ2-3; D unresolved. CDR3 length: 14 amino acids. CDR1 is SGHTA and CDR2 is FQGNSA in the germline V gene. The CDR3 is CVSSLERYTDTQYF. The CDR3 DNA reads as TGTGTCAGCAGCTTAGAACGGTACACAGATACGCAGTATTTT.